Sequencing of this T cell receptor beta chain was carried out in a study of cytotoxic CD8 clonotypes in ibrutinib-treated CLL. On the study more broadly: Recorded responses included approximately 24 partial and 2 complete; following median about 68 months, approximately 15 stayed remitted and around twelve progressed. Mean productive templates were about 260,000; mean productive rearrangements were roughly 90,000. Findings and caveats of the study: The public clonotypes identified were infrequent and showed contraction or stability on treatment.

About 2 micrograms of genomic DNA came from cryopreserved PBMCs for TCR beta libraries. Clones were sequenced by immunoSEQ multiplex PCR, and TCRdb holds only the in-frame ones, with some missing. The sample lists roughly 190,000 clones; over 60% were seen once. There are a few counts of this clone. Its specificity is unknown. The V segment lost 0 bases and the J segment 5 bases; nucleotides outside the gene matches: 10. The CDR3 runs to 18 residues. Germline V CDR1 and CDR2: LNHNV, YYDKDF (reference sequence). The sequence derives from a human donor with chronic lymphocytic leukemia. The genes are TRBV15 and TRBJ2-1; 10 positions agree with TRBD2. This specimen consisted of PBMCs, obtained after 24 months of ibrutinib treatment. CDR3: CATSRDGKREGRNNEQFF. CDR3 nucleotides: TGTGCCACCAGCAGAGATGGAAAGCGGGAGGGCCGAAACAATGAGCAGTTCTTC.